A selection of T cell receptor beta chains follows, all from one sample in a study of identical twins. Using its own MiXCR run on the 5' RACE reads, TCRdb lists one record per CDR3 protein. The profile covers a few hundred thousand distinct CDR3 sequences, with approximately 9.6% appearing a single time and roughly 3% taken by the ten largest. The data also belong to a second study, concerning yellow fever vaccine responses in identical twins.

Sequenced: PBMCs. The receptor source for this set is a woman younger than 35 in good health. The CDR3 runs from the conserved cysteine through the conserved F or W. D genes are given only for firm matches. A clone size is listed for some rows: how often the clone was seen (once, few, many), or a class if it is expanded.

v_call	d_call	j_call	clone_size	cdr3_nt	cdr3_aa
TRBV12-3/TRBV12-4	TRBD1	TRBJ2-3	.	TGTGCCAGCAGGACCCAGGGCATGGACAGGCCAGATACGCAGTATTTT	CASRTQGMDRPDTQYF
TRBV7-9	TRBD1	TRBJ1-5	.	TGTGCCAGCAGCTTAGCACTCGGGACAGGGAATCAGCCCCAGCATTTT	CASSLALGTGNQPQHF
TRBV11-1	TRBD2	TRBJ2-1	.	TGTGCCAGCAGCTCCAGATCGCCAGCTAGCGGAGTCTCCTACAATGAGCAGTTCTTC	CASSSRSPASGVSYNEQFF
TRBV4-2	TRBD2	TRBJ2-2	few	TGTGCCAGCAGGCCTAGCGGGGGACAAGCCGGGGAGCTGTTTTTT	CASRPSGGQAGELFF
TRBV7-6	.	TRBJ2-2	.	TGTGCCAGCAGCTTACGGGGGCGCGCCACCGGGGAGCTGTTTTTT	CASSLRGRATGELFF
TRBV5-1	.	TRBJ2-1	many	TGCGCCAGCAGCTATGGGCAAGGGGCGGGGAATGAGCAGTTCTTC	CASSYGQGAGNEQFF
TRBV6-5	TRBD2	TRBJ2-7	many	TGTGCCAGCAGTTCCTGGTCTAGCGGGAGTCTCTCCGAGCAGTACTTC	CASSSWSSGSLSEQYF
TRBV7-9	.	TRBJ2-7	.	TGTGCCAGCAGCTTAGGGGACAAGAGGGCCTACGAGCAGTACTTC	CASSLGDKRAYEQYF
TRBV5-1	TRBD2	TRBJ2-2	.	TGCGCCTGCAGCGGGGGGGCGGACACCGGGGAGCTGTTTTTT	CACSGGADTGELFF
TRBV12-3/TRBV12-4	TRBD2	TRBJ2-7	many	TGTGCCAGCAGATTAGGAACCGCGGGAGTAGTTGAGCAGTACTTC	CASRLGTAGVVEQYF
TRBV15	TRBD2	TRBJ2-3	.	TGTGCCACCAGCAGAGATACCTATAGCGGGGGTGCGGGAGATACGCAGTATTTT	CATSRDTYSGGAGDTQYF
TRBV5-5	.	TRBJ1-2	.	TGTGCCAGCAGCCCCGCTTCCGTGGGTTACTATGGCTACACCTTC	CASSPASVGYYGYTF
TRBV12-3/TRBV12-4	.	TRBJ2-7	few	TGTGCCAGCAGCTCCACAGGCGCTAGAACCTACGAGCAGTACTTC	CASSSTGARTYEQYF
TRBV20-1	TRBD2	TRBJ2-7	many	TGCAGTGCAGATACTAGCGGGGGCTACAACGAGCAGTACTTC	CSADTSGGYNEQYF
TRBV11-3	.	TRBJ2-1	many	TGTGCCAGCAGCTTAGGGGTAGTGGGTAAAGATGAGCAGTTCTTC	CASSLGVVGKDEQFF
TRBV5-1	.	TRBJ2-2	many	TGCGCCAGCAGCAACACAGGGATCGGGGAGCTGTTTTTT	CASSNTGIGELFF
TRBV27	.	TRBJ2-6	.	TGTGCCAGCAGTTTATCGAGCTACAGCGCCTCTGGGGCCAACGTCCTGACTTTC	CASSLSSYSASGANVLTF
TRBV4-2	.	TRBJ2-2	few	TGTGCCAGCGGAGAGTGGGGAGGTGGGACCGGGGAGCTGTTTTTT	CASGEWGGGTGELFF
TRBV5-6	.	TRBJ2-1	few	TGTGCCAGCAGCTCCCTCGGGGCCTACAATGAGCAGTTCTTC	CASSSLGAYNEQFF
TRBV6-2/TRBV6-3	.	TRBJ2-2	.	TGTGCCAGCAGACAAGCGGGACAGAACACCGGGGAGCTGTTTTTT	CASRQAGQNTGELFF
TRBV29-1	.	TRBJ2-3	.	TGCAGCGTTGAAGGCGGGGTCTCAGATACGCAGTATTTT	CSVEGGVSDTQYF
TRBV5-1	TRBD1	TRBJ2-7	many	TGCGCCAGCAGCACCGGACAGGTACAACCCTACGAGCAGTACTTC	CASSTGQVQPYEQYF
TRBV4-1	.	TRBJ2-1	few	TGCGCCAGCAGGGGCCTCGCCGGGCGCAATGAGCAGTTCTTC	CASRGLAGRNEQFF
TRBV12-3/TRBV12-4	TRBD1	TRBJ1-4	many	TGTGCCAGCAGTTTATGGGCCTCAGGGGGCGAGCGTGAAAAACTGTTTTTT	CASSLWASGGEREKLFF
TRBV30	.	TRBJ2-7	few	TGTGCCTGGAGCCGGAGGGGATACGAGCAGTACTTC	CAWSRRGYEQYF
TRBV20-1	.	TRBJ2-5	few	TGCAGTGCTCCAAGGACAGCGTCTGATGCCCAGTACTTC	CSAPRTASDAQYF
TRBV9	TRBD2	TRBJ2-5	many	TGTGCCAGCAGCGACGGGACTAGCGGGGGGGCTGGAGAGACCCAGTACTTC	CASSDGTSGGAGETQYF
TRBV4-3	TRBD1	TRBJ2-5	many	TGCGCCAGCAGCCTGTCGGACAGGGGGTGGGAGACCCAGTACTTC	CASSLSDRGWETQYF